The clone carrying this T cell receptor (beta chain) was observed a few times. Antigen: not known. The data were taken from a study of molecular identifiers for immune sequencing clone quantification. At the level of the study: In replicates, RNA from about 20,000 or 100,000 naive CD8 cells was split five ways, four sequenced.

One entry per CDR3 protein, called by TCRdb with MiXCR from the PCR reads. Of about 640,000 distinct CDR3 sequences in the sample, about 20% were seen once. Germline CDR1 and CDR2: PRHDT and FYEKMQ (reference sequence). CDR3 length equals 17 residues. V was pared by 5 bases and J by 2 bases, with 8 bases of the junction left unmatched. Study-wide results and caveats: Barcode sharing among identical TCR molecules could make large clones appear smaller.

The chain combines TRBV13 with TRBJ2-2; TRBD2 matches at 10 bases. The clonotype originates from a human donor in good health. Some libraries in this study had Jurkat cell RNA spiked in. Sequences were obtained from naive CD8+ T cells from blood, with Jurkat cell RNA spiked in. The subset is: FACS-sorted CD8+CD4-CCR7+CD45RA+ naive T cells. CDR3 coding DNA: TGTGCCAGCAGCCCACCCGGACTAGCGGAAAACACCGGGGAGCTGTTTTTT. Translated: CASSPPGLAENTGELFF.